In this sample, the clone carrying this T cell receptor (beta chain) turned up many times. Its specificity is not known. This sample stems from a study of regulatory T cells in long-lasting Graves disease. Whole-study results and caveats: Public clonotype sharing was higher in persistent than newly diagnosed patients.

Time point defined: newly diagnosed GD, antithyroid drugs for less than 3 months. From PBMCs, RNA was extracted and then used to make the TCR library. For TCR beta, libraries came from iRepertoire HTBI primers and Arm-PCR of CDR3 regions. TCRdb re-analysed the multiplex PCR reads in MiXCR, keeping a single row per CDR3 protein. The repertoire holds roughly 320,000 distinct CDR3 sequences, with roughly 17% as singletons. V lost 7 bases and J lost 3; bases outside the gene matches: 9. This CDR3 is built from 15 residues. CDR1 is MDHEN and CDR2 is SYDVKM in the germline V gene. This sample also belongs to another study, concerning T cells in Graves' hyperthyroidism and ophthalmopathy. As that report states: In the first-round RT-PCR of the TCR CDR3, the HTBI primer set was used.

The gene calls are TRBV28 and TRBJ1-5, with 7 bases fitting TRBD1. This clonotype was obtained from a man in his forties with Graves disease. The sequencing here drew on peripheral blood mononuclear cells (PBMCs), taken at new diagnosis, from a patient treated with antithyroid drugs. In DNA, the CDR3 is TGTGCCAGCAATCACGACAGGGCAATCAATCAGCCCCAGCATTTT. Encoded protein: CASNHDRAINQPQHF.